This TCR beta chain derives from a study of spatial heterogeneity in lung cancer. General study results and limits: Intratumoral expanded alpha and beta TCR counts were found to track tumor mutation counts.

MiXCR, applied by TCRdb to the 5' RACE reads, yields one record per CDR3 protein. The sample contains 9,000 to 10,000 distinct CDR3 sequences, roughly 13% of which appear only once. For this clonotype: The antigen is unknown.

This CDR3 spans 14 amino acids. V was cut by 7 bases and J by 0 bases, with 10 bases left in between. Time point given: sample taken at primary tumor resection. The gene calls are TRBV12-3 or TRBV12-4 and TRBJ1-3, with D unresolved. The input for sequencing was lung tumor tissue, taken at surgery. The clonotype comes from a male donor with early-stage non-small cell lung cancer. The chain's CDR3 is CASTPRTSGNTIYF. DNA of the CDR3: TGTGCCAGCACCCCCAGGACCTCTGGAAACACCATATATTTT.